The following is a TCR beta chain sequence with its context. The sample comes from a study of control samples from healthy donors and cancer patients. Method: immunoSEQ multiplex PCR; TCRdb's copy keeps in-frame clones and lacks some. Found here are about 250,000 clones, around 80% of them singletons; the top ten hold more than 10%. The CDR3 covers 13 residues. Per the germline V gene, CDR1 is SNHLY and CDR2 is FYNNEI. V gave up 6 bases and J gave up 6 bases, with 12 bases separating them. The TCR was taken from a woman in her sixties with lung cancer. J is TRBJ1-5 and V is TRBV2, with a possible D match to TRBD1 (5 bases). Sequences were obtained from PBMCs. Here the CDR3 DNA reads TGTGCCAGCAGCCAGGGAAGGACTCAGCCCCAGCATTTT. Residues: CASSQGRTQPQHF.